This TCR beta chain originates from a study of T cell repertoires in cytomegalovirus infection. About the research overall: Indicated by public TCR beta signatures were CMV infection and matching HLA type. Study results and limitations: Carriers of CMV and the relevant HLA type were discriminated by public TCR beta frequency. HLA-C-restricted CMV-specific TCR beta clonotypes were dominant in the ex vivo response.

MiXCR, applied by TCRdb to the reads, yields one record per CDR3 protein. The sample includes about 240,000 distinct CDR3 sequences, approximately 13% of them seen just once. Germline V CDR1 and CDR2: SGHTA, FQGNSA. With 6 bases removed from V and 0 bases from J, the gap between germline ends came to 14 bases. The CDR3 spans 15 residues. This clonotype was found a few times. The target antigen is unknown. This chain connects TRBV7-2 to TRBJ2-5; D is tentatively TRBD1 or TRBD2 (5 bases each). The sequenced sample consisted of PBMCs. The TCR sequence derives from a human donor in good health (CMV status not recorded). Some clones in this sample may be carry-over from other donors' samples. The CDR3 region is CASSRQWGYQETQYF. CDR3 coding DNA: TGTGCCAGCAGTCGACAGTGGGGGTACCAAGAGACCCAGTACTTC.